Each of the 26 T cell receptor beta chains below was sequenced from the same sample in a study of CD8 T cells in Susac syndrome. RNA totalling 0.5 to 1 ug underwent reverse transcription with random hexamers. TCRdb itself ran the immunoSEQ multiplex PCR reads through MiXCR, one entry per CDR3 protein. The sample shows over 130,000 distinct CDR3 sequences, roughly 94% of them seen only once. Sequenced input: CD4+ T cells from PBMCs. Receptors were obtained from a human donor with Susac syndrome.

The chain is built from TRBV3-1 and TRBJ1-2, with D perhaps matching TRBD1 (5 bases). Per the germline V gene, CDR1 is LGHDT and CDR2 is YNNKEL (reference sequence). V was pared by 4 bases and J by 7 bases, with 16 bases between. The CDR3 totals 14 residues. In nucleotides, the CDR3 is TGTGCCAGCAGCCCCCGGGGGGGTTCTTCTGGCTACACCTTC. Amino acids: CASSPRGGSSGYTF.

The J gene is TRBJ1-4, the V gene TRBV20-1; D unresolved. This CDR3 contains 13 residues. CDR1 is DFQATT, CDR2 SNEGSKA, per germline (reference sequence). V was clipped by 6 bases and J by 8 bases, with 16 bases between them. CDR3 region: CSALLRIGEKLFF. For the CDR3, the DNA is TGCAGTGCCCTTCTCCGGATCGGAGAAAAACTGTTTTTT.

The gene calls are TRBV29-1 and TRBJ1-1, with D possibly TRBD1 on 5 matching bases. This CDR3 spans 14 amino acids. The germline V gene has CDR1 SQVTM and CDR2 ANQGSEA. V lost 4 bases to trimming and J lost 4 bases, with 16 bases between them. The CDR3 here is CSVGKFGGGTEAFF. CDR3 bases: TGCAGCGTTGGAAAGTTCGGGGGGGGCACTGAAGCTTTCTTT.

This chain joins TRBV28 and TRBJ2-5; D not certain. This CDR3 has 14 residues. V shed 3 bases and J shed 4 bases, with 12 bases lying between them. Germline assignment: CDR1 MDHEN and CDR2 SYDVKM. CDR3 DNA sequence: TGTGCCAGCAGTTTGGCGATAGTCCGAGAGACCCAGTACTTC. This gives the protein CASSLAIVRETQYF.

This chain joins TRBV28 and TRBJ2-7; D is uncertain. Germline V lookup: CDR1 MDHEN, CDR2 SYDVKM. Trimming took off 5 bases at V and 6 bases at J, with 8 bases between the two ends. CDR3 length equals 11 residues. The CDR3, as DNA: TGTGCCAGCAGTACCCGGCGCGAGCAGTACTTC. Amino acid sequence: CASSTRREQYF.

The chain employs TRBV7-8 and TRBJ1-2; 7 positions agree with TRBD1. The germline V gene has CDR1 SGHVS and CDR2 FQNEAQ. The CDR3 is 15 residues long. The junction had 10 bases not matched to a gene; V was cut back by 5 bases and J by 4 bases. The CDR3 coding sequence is TGTGCCAGCAGCCCACGAGTCGGGACAGCCTATGGCTACACCTTC. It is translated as CASSPRVGTAYGYTF.

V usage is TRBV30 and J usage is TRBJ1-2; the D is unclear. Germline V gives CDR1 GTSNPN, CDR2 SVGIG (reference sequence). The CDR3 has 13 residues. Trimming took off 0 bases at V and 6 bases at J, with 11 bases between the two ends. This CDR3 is CAWSVLGVNGYTF. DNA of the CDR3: TGTGCCTGGAGTGTACTCGGAGTCAATGGCTACACCTTC.

The chain's CDR3 is CSVEPPTRNTEAFF. The CDR3 DNA follows: TGCAGCGTTGAACCCCCCACCCGGAACACTGAAGCTTTCTTT. J is TRBJ1-1 and V is TRBV29-1; D remains unclear. This CDR3 has 14 residues. Per the germline V gene, CDR1 is SQVTM and CDR2 is ANQGSEA. Trimming took off 2 bases at V and 1 base at J, with 11 bases between the two ends. The full variable domain, completed using reference TRBV29-1 and TRBJ1-1, is SAVISQKPSRDICQRGTSLTIQCQVDSQVTMMFWYRQQPGQSLTLIATANQGSEATYESGFVIDKFPISRPNLTFSTLTVSNMSPEDSSIYLCSVEPPTRNTEAFFGQGTRLTVV.

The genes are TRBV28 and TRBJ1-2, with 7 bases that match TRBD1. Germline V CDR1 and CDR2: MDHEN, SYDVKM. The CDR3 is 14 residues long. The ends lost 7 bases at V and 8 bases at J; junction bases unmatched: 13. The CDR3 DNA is TGTGCCAGCACCTCTGGGCAGGGGGTCGGGGGCTACACCTTC. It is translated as CASTSGQGVGGYTF.

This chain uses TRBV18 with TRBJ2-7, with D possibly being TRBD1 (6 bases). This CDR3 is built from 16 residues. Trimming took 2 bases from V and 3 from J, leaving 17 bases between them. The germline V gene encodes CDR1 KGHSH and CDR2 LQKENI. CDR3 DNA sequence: TGTGCCAGCTCACCAGTTCGACAGGCCATTTTCTACGAGCAGTACTTC. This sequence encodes CASSPVRQAIFYEQYF.

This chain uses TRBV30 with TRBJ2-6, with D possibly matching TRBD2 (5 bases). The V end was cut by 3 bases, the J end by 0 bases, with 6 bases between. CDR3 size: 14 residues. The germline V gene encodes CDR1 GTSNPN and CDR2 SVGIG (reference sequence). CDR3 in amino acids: CAWRSGSGANVLTF. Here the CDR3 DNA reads TGTGCCTGGAGAAGCGGCTCTGGGGCCAACGTCCTGACTTTC.

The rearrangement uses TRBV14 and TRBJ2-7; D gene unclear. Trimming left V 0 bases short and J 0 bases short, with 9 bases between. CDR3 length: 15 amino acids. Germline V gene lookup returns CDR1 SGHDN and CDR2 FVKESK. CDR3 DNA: TGTGCCAGCAGCCAAGAGCCCCTCTCCTCCTACGAGCAGTACTTC. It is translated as CASSQEPLSSYEQYF.

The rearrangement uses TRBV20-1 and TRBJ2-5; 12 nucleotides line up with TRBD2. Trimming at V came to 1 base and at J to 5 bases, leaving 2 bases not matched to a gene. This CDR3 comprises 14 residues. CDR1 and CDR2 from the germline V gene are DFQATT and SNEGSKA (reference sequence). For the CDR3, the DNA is TGCAGTGCTAGAGCTAGCGGGAGGGCGGAGACCCAGTACTTC. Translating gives CSARASGRAETQYF.

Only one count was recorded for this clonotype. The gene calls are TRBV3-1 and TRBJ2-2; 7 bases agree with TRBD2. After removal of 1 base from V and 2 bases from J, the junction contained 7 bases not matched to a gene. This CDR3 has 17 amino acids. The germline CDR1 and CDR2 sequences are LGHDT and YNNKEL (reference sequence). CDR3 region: CASSQVGGGVNTGELFF. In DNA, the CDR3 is TGTGCCAGCAGCCAAGTCGGCGGGGGTGTCAACACCGGGGAGCTGTTTTTT.

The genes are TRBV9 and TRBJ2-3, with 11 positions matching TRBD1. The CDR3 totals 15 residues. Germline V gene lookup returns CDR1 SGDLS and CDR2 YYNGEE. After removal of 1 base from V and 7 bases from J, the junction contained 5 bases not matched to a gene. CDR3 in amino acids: CASSVYGQGANTQYF. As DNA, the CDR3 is TGTGCCAGCAGCGTATACGGACAGGGGGCGAATACGCAGTATTTT.

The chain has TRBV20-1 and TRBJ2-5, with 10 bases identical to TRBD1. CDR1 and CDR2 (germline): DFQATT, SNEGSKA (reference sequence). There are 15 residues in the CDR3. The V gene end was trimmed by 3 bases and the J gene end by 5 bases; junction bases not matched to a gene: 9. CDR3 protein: CSARGATGGGETQYF. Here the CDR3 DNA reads TGCAGTGCTAGGGGGGCGACAGGGGGCGGGGAGACCCAGTACTTC.

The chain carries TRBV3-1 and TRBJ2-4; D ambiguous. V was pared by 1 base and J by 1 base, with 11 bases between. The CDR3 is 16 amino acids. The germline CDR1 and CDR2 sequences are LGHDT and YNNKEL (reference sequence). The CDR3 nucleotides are TGTGCCAGCAGCCAAGGGTACAGCAATGCCAAAAACATTCAGTACTTC. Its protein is CASSQGYSNAKNIQYF.

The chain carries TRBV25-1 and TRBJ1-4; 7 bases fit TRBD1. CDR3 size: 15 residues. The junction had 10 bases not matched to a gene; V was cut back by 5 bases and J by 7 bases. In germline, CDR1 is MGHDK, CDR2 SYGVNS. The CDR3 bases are TGTGCCAGCAGTACCCCCAGGACAGGCGGTGAAAAACTGTTTTTT. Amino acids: CASSTPRTGGEKLFF.

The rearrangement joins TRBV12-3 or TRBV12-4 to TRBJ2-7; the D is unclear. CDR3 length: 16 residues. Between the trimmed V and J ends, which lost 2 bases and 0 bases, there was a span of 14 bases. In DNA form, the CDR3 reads TGTGCCAGCAGTTTAAACCTTTTGGGCAGCTCCTACGAGCAGTACTTC. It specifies CASSLNLLGSSYEQYF.

In DNA, the CDR3 is TGTGCCAGCAGCCAAGTGGCGGGATCGGGTGGCTACACCTTC. The encoded protein is CASSQVAGSGGYTF. V usage is TRBV3-1 and J usage is TRBJ1-2; D is unresolved. In germline, CDR1 is LGHDT, CDR2 YNNKEL (reference sequence). The CDR3 runs 14 residues. Deletions cut 1 base from V and 7 bases from J, with 13 bases between. The full variable domain, rest sourced from reference TRBV3-1 and TRBJ1-2, is DTAVSQTPKYLVTQMGNDKSIKCEQNLGHDTMYWYKQDSKKFLKIMFSYNNKELIINETVPNRFSPKSPDKAHLNLHINSLELGDSAVYFCASSQVAGSGGYTFGSGTRLTVV.

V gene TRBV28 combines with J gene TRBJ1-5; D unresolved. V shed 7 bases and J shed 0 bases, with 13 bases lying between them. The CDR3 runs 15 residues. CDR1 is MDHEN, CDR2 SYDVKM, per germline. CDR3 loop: CASTRNSHSNQPQHF. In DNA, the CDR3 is TGTGCCAGCACCAGGAACAGCCATAGCAATCAGCCCCAGCATTTT. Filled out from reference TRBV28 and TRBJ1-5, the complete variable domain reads DVKVTQSSRYLVKRTGEKVFLECVQDMDHENMFWYRQDPGLGLRLIYFSYDVKMKEKGDIPEGYSVSREKKERFSLILESASTNQTSMYLCASTRNSHSNQPQHFGDGTRLSIL.

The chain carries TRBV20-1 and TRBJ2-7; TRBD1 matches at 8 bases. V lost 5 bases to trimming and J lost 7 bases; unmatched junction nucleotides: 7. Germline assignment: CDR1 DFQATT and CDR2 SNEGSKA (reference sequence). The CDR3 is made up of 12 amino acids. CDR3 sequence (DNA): TGCAGTGCTGCCCAGGGGGCAGGTGAGCAGTACTTC. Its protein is CSAAQGAGEQYF.

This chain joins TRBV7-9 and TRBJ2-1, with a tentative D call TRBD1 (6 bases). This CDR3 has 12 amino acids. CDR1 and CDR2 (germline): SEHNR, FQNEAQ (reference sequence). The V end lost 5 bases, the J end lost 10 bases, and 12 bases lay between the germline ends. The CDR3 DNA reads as TGTGCCAGCAGCGAGGCTCAGGGGGAGCAGTTCTTC. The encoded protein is CASSEAQGEQFF.

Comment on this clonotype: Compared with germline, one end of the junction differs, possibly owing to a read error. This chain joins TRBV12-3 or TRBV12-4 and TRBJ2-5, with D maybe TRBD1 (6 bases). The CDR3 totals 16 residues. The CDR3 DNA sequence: TGTGCCAGCAGGAAGGGACAAAAGATGAGACAAGAGACCCGGTACTTC. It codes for CASRKGQKMRQETRYF.

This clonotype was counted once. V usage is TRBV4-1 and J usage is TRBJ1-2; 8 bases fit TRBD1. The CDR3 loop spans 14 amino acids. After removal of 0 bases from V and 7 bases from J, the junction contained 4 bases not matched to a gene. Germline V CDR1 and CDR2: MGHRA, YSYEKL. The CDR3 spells CASSQDLGQGGYTF. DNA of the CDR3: TGCGCCAGCAGCCAAGATCTCGGACAGGGTGGCTACACCTTC.

CDR3 DNA: TGCAGCGTTGAAGATTGGCAGAACACTGAAGCTTTCTTT. Protein product: CSVEDWQNTEAFF. This chain connects TRBV29-1 to TRBJ1-1; no reliable D call. Trimming stripped 0 bases from V and 1 base from J, with 6 bases between. The germline gives CDR1 SQVTM, CDR2 ANQGSEA. There are 13 residues in the CDR3. Together with reference TRBV29-1 and TRBJ1-1, the CDR3 gives the full variable domain: SAVISQKPSRDICQRGTSLTIQCQVDSQVTMMFWYRQQPGQSLTLIATANQGSEATYESGFVIDKFPISRPNLTFSTLTVSNMSPEDSSIYLCSVEDWQNTEAFFGQGTRLTVV.